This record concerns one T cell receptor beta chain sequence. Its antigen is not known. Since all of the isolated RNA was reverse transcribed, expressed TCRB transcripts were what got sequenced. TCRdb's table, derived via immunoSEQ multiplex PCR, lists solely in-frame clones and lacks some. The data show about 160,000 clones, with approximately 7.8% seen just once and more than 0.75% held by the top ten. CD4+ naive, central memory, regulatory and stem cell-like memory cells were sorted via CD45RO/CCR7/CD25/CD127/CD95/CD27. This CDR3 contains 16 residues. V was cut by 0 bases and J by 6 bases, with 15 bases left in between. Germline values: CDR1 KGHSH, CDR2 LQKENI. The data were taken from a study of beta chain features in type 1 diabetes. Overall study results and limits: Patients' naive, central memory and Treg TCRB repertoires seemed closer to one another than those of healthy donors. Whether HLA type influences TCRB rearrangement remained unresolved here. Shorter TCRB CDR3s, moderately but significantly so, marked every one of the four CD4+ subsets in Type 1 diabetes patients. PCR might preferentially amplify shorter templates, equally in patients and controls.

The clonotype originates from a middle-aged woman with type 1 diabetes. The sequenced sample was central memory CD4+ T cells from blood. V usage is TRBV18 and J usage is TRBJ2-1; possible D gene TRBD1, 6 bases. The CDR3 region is CASSPPWAGEGNEQFF. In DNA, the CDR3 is TGTGCCAGCTCACCACCGTGGGCAGGGGAAGGCAATGAGCAGTTCTTC.